The TCR beta chain described here comes from a study of T-cell memory formation after mild COVID-19. The CDR3 length is 18 residues. V lost 1 base to trimming and J lost 3 bases, with 19 bases between them. Many counts were recorded for this clonotype. Its antigen is unknown. Study-level results: CD4/CD8 balance held among clones contracting day 15 to 85, and later expanders leaned CD4+.

Constant-segment primers were used for 5'RACE, and the resulting TCR alpha and TCR beta cDNA libraries carried sample barcodes and UMIs. Each CDR3 protein gets one entry after TCRdb re-called the 5' RACE reads with MiXCR. Here the sample spans fewer than 200,000 distinct CDR3 sequences, under 20% being singletons. Sequencing was carried out using PBMCs or a T cell subset sorted from them (not recorded which). The receptor comes from a man aged 18 to 29 who had mild COVID-19 (a few samples of this study predate the infection). Cell type and time point are not known. The chain carries TRBV12-3 or TRBV12-4 and TRBJ1-5; unclear D gene. The CDR3 sequence is CASSLGADLLSFNQPQHF. In nucleotides, the CDR3 is TGTGCCAGCAGTTTAGGGGCAGACCTTCTATCTTTCAATCAGCCCCAGCATTTT.